These 21 T cell receptor beta chains originate from one sample sequenced in a study of T-cell memory formation after mild COVID-19. TCRdb analysed the 5' RACE reads with MiXCR anew, one entry per CDR3 protein. Among about 610,000 distinct CDR3 sequences, 17% were seen once, and the ten largest hold about 7.5%. The specimen was PBMCs or a T cell subset sorted from them (not recorded which). The receptors were gathered from an adult woman who had mild COVID-19 (a few samples of this study predate the infection). Cell type and time point are not known.

The chain links TRBV5-1 to TRBJ2-7, with a tentative D call TRBD2 (6 bases). This CDR3 has 13 residues. Germline CDR1 is SGHRS and CDR2 is YFSETQ. The V and J ends lost 5 bases and 3 bases respectively, with 12 bases between them. CDR3 sequence (DNA): TGCGCCAGCAGACCTATCGGGGGCTACGAGCAGTACTTC. Its protein is CASRPIGGYEQYF.

This clonotype was observed a few times. V and J are TRBV12-3 or TRBV12-4 and TRBJ1-6, with a possible D match to TRBD1 (5 bases). The CDR3 length is 15 residues. Between the trimmed V and J ends, which lost 4 bases and 10 bases, there was a span of 17 bases. The CDR3 bases are TGTGCCAGCAGTTCTGCGTTAGGGGTAGGGTCACCCCTCCACTTT. This codes for CASSSALGVGSPLHF.

A few counts support this clonotype. The chain joins TRBV25-1 to TRBJ2-4; TRBD1 might be the D (5 bases). Germline assignment: CDR1 MGHDK and CDR2 SYGVNS. The CDR3 has 16 amino acids. The V and J ends lost 4 bases and 2 bases respectively, with 15 bases between them. The CDR3: CASSGRLGLPKNIQYF. CDR3 bases: TGTGCCAGCAGTGGCAGGTTGGGGCTACCCAAAAACATTCAGTACTTC.

This clonotype was observed a few times. The chain is built from TRBV27 and TRBJ1-5; 7 bases align to TRBD1. V lost 8 bases and J lost 2; bases outside the gene matches: 18. The CDR3 runs to 18 residues. CDR1 is MNHEY, CDR2 SMNVEV, per germline (reference sequence). CDR3 protein: CASERQQGMGGGNQPQHF. In DNA form, the CDR3 reads TGTGCCAGCGAGAGACAACAGGGGATGGGTGGGGGCAATCAGCCCCAGCATTTT.

The chain has TRBV24-1 and TRBJ2-3; 7 nucleotides agree with TRBD1. Unmatched junction bases numbered 2, after V lost 2 bases and J lost 1 base. Germline V gene lookup returns CDR1 KGHDR and CDR2 SFDVKD. There are 15 residues in the CDR3. Here the CDR3 DNA reads TGTGCCACCAGTGATTCCGGACAGGGCACAGATACGCAGTATTTT. It translates to CATSDSGQGTDTQYF.

V usage is TRBV6-5 and J usage is TRBJ2-7; 11 bases match TRBD2. The CDR3 has 17 residues. The germline V gene has CDR1 MNHEY and CDR2 SVGAGI. J lost 5 bases, V lost 2 bases, and 11 bases had no gene match. CDR3 residues: CASSYRPTSGNSDEQYF. For the CDR3, the DNA is TGTGCCAGCAGTTACCGTCCGACTAGCGGGAATTCTGACGAGCAGTACTTC.

The CDR3 coding sequence is TGTGCCATCAGTGGGTATAGGGAAGGGACTGAAGCTTTCTTT. Encoded protein: CAISGYREGTEAFF. This chain joins TRBV10-3 and TRBJ1-1; D not resolved. The CDR3 extends over 14 amino acids. Germline CDR1 reads ENHRY; CDR2 reads SYGVKD. V was trimmed by 4 bases and J by 5 bases, leaving 14 bases between them.

This clonotype was detected only a few times. V gene TRBV7-3 combines with J gene TRBJ2-1; the D call may be TRBD1 or TRBD2 (5 bases each). Trimming stripped 2 bases from V and 6 bases from J, with 14 bases between. This CDR3 spans 15 amino acids. Germline V lookup: CDR1 SGHTA, CDR2 FQGTGA. The CDR3 spells CASSLSGGQGNEQFF. The CDR3 DNA sequence: TGTGCCAGCAGCTTATCAGGAGGTCAGGGCAATGAGCAGTTCTTC. Full variable domain (remainder filled in from reference TRBV7-3 and TRBJ2-1): GAGVSQTPSNKVTEKGKYVELRCDPISGHTALYWYRQSLGQGPEFLIYFQGTGAADDSGLPNDRFFAVRPEGSVSTLKIQRTERGDSAVYLCASSLSGGQGNEQFFGPGTRLTVL.

This chain links TRBV2 with TRBJ2-5; D is unclear. Germline V gene sequence: CDR1 SNHLY, CDR2 FYNNEI. This CDR3 contains 13 residues. The V gene lost 1 base and the J gene lost 4 bases, with 7 bases spanning the gap. The DNA of the CDR3 is TGTGCCAGCAGTGAAGGGCAGATAGAGACCCAGTACTTC. This translates into CASSEGQIETQYF.

Note on this clonotype: The junction and the germline gene differ at one end; a read error may be behind it. V gene TRBV6-2 or TRBV6-3 combines with J gene TRBJ1-2, with no clear D. Germline assignment: CDR1 MNHEY and CDR2 SVGEGT. The CDR3 extends over 11 amino acids. For the CDR3, the DNA is TGTGCCAGCAGTCAACGTTATGACTACACCTTC. This translates into CASSQRYDYTF.

This clonotype has just a few counts. J is TRBJ2-1 and V is TRBV4-3, with D hard to call. The CDR3 is 15 amino acids. CDR1 and CDR2 from the germline V gene are LGHNA and YSLEER. V was pared by 4 bases and J by 7 bases, with 17 bases between. The CDR3 protein is CASSPSGSNGNEQFF. In DNA form, the CDR3 reads TGCGCCAGCAGCCCCTCCGGGTCAAACGGGAATGAGCAGTTCTTC.

In this sample, this clonotype turned up a few times. The chain combines TRBV19 with TRBJ1-5, with 8 bases matching TRBD1. The CDR3 spans 13 residues. Trimming cost V 7 bases and J 6 bases; bases outside gene matches: 5. Germline-derived CDR1 and CDR2 are LNHDA and SQIVND (reference sequence). CDR3 in DNA: TGTGCCAGTAAAGGACAGGGAATTCAGCCCCAGCATTTT. Translated, it gives CASKGQGIQPQHF.

This sequence joins TRBV4-1 and TRBJ2-1; TRBD2 matches at 9 bases. This CDR3 comprises 14 residues. V lost 5 bases and J lost 7; bases outside the gene matches: 6. Looked up from germline, CDR1 is MGHRA and CDR2 is YSYEKL. In nucleotides, the CDR3 is TGCGCCAGCAGCGGGCGGGAGGGCCGAAATGAGCAGTTCTTC. Its translation is CASSGREGRNEQFF.

This rearrangement joins TRBV4-1 to TRBJ2-3; 14 positions agree with TRBD2. Germline V CDR1 and CDR2: MGHRA, YSYEKL. Trimming took 4 bases from V and 2 from J; bases not matched to a gene: 8. CDR3 size: 18 residues. CDR3 DNA: TGCGCCAGCAGCCGTGGACTAGCGGGAGGCTCCCCCACAGATACGCAGTATTTT. Translation: CASSRGLAGGSPTDTQYF.

This clonotype was counted only a few times. The J gene is TRBJ1-2, the V gene TRBV4-2; 7 positions match TRBD1. CDR3 size: 15 residues. V shed 3 bases, J shed 2 bases, and the junction held 6 bases outside the gene matches. Germline V lookup: CDR1 LGHNA, CDR2 YNFKEQ. CDR3 DNA sequence: TGTGCCAGCAGCCACGATGGGACAGCAAACTATGGCTACACCTTC. Protein: CASSHDGTANYGYTF.

This clonotype showed up just a few times. The CDR3 loop reads CASSLKPRAGASTDTQYF. The CDR3 coding sequence is TGTGCCAGCAGCTTAAAGCCCCGGGCGGGGGCCTCCACAGATACGCAGTATTTT. This chain connects TRBV5-5 to TRBJ2-3; TRBD2 is a possible D gene (7 bases). V gave up 2 bases and J gave up 2 bases, with 21 bases separating them. Germline V lookup: CDR1 SGHKS, CDR2 YYEKEE (reference sequence). This CDR3 has 18 residues.

This CDR3 reads CASSLEQENIQYF. In DNA form, the CDR3 reads TGCGCCAGCAGCTTGGAGCAGGAAAACATTCAGTACTTC. This sequence joins TRBV5-1 and TRBJ2-4; D gene ambiguous. There are 13 residues in the CDR3. Germline V gene lookup returns CDR1 SGHRS and CDR2 YFSETQ. Trimming shortened V by 0 bases and J by 5 bases, and 6 bases separated the two germline ends.

This clonotype was detected only a few times. V and J are TRBV6-5 and TRBJ1-5, with D hard to call. Trimming pared 5 bases from V and 1 base from J, leaving 6 bases between. This CDR3 spans 13 amino acids. In germline, CDR1 is MNHEY, CDR2 SVGAGI. The CDR3 DNA reads as TGTGCCAGCAGTATTGGGAGCAATCAGCCCCAGCATTTT. It is translated as CASSIGSNQPQHF.

This clonotype has at least ten counts. The chain joins TRBV7-8 to TRBJ2-1; no clear D gene. The germline V and J ends were trimmed by 5 bases and 3 bases, with 14 bases remaining between them. CDR3 length: 15 amino acids. The germline gives CDR1 SGHVS, CDR2 FQNEAQ. The CDR3 nucleotides are TGTGCCAGCAGCCTAGTAGGCGCAGACTACAATGAGCAGTTCTTC. Translating it yields CASSLVGADYNEQFF. Based on the CDR3 plus reference TRBV7-8 and TRBJ2-1, the full variable domain is GAGVSQSPRYKVAKRGQDVALRCDPISGHVSLFWYQQALGQGPEFLTYFQNEAQLDKSGLPSDRFFAERPEGSVSTLKIQRTQQEDSAVYLCASSLVGADYNEQFFGPGTRLTVL.

This clonotype was picked up a small number of times. The rearrangement uses TRBV7-3 and TRBJ2-1, with TRBD2 identical over 9 bases. CDR3 length equals 16 residues. CDR1 SGHTA and CDR2 FQGTGA come from the germline V gene. The V segment lost 1 base and the J segment 9 bases; nucleotides outside the gene matches: 10. CDR3 sequence: CASSLIGSGGGSEQFF. The CDR3 DNA reads TGTGCCAGCAGCTTAATTGGTAGCGGGGGAGGTTCTGAGCAGTTCTTC.

This clonotype has a handful of counts. The chain recombines TRBV20-1 with TRBJ1-2; a weak D match, TRBD1 (6 bases). Germline-derived CDR1 and CDR2 are DFQATT and SNEGSKA (reference sequence). V lost 4 bases to trimming and J lost 4 bases, with 13 bases between them. The CDR3 contains 13 residues. Here the CDR3 reads CSATGRGAYGYTF. The CDR3 nucleotides are TGCAGTGCTACGGGCAGGGGAGCCTATGGCTACACCTTC.